This T cell receptor (beta chain) was identified during a study of neurological immune-mediated disorders. Study observations and caveats: The phylogenetic placement of 18 of 34 multiple sclerosis patients' repertoires in one related-CDR3 cluster constitutes a possible signature. The multiple sclerosis repertoire cluster was associated with no clinical or MRI feature.

The unsorted libraries originated from 2 million PBMCs kept at -80 C. In its sample, this clonotype was seen many times. Its antigen remains unknown. The output of every sequencing run exceeded 190 million TCR-beta sequences, derived from 15-18 subjects. TCRdb independently ran MiXCR on the 5' RACE reads; one entry per CDR3 protein. Among some 61,000 distinct CDR3 sequences listed, 3% to 5% were seen once. This CDR3 has 14 residues. Germline V gene sequence: CDR1 KGHSH, CDR2 LQKENI. V lost 7 bases and J lost 0, with 13 bases in between. Sequencing was performed on PBMCs. The chain has TRBV18 and TRBJ2-7; TRBD1 might be the D (6 bases). The sequence derives from a man aged 25 to 40 with multiple sclerosis. CDR3 amino acids: CASCIGGSSYEQYF. The DNA of the CDR3 is TGTGCCAGCTGCATAGGGGGAAGCTCCTACGAGCAGTACTTC.